This is a list of T cell receptor beta chains from one sample in a study of T cell responses to AZD1222 COVID-19 vaccine. Here immunoSEQ multiplex PCR was the method, and the copy in TCRdb shows in-frame clones only, minus some. The sample contains more than 60,000 clones, around 87% of which appear only once. The sample was peripheral blood, taken 28 days after the second AZD1222 dose. These TCRs come from an adult who received the AZD1222 COVID-19 vaccine. Each CDR3 is given with its conserved first and last residue. Each record gives: clone size, D gene, V gene, J gene, CDR3 protein, CDR3 DNA. D genes are given only for firm matches. Expanded clones get a size class; other rows say once, few or many, or leave the size out.

>-|-|TRBV30|TRBJ1-2
CAWTDNLHYGYTF
TGTGCCTGGACTGACAACCTACACTATGGCTACACCTTC
>-|-|TRBV30|TRBJ2-5
CAWVPMGTAGETQYF
TGTGCCTGGGTGCCCATGGGGACCGCCGGAGAGACCCAGTACTTC
>-|-|TRBV9|TRBJ2-2
CASSIGGETGELFF
TGTGCCAGCAGCATTGGAGGGGAAACCGGGGAGCTGTTTTTT
>-|-|TRBV6-1|TRBJ1-2
CASSVGPSQDDVWGYTF
TGTGCCAGCAGTGTGGGGCCGAGTCAGGATGATGTATGGGGCTACACCTTC
>-|-|TRBV4-1|TRBJ1-4
CASSQVFATNEKLFF
TGCGCCAGCAGCCAAGTGTTCGCAACTAATGAAAAACTGTTTTTT
>once|-|TRBV7-9|TRBJ1-2
CASSPQGYGYTF
TGTGCCAGCAGCCCGCAGGGGTATGGCTACACCTTC
>-|-|TRBV15|TRBJ1-4
CATSRDAGANEKLFF
TGTGCCACCAGCAGGGACGCCGGGGCCAATGAAAAACTGTTTTTT
>-|-|TRBV29-1|TRBJ1-2
CSYGGQGGYTF
TGCAGCTATGGGGGGCAGGGTGGCTACACCTTC
>-|-|TRBV27|TRBJ1-5
CASSLSRNQPQHF
TGTGCCAGCAGTTTATCACGCAATCAGCCCCAGCATTTT
>-|-|TRBV2|TRBJ1-5
CASSEGGAGNQPQHF
TGTGCCAGCAGTGAGGGGGGGGCCGGCAATCAGCCCCAGCATTTT
>-|-|TRBV2|TRBJ2-4
CASSELSLAKNIQYF
TGTGCCAGCAGTGAACTCAGTCTAGCCAAAAACATTCAGTACTTC
>-|TRBD2|TRBV10-3|TRBJ2-7
CAARGVNEQYF
TGTGCCGCGCGGGGGGTCAACGAGCAGTACTTC
>few|TRBD1|TRBV9|TRBJ2-2
CASSPQGARGTGELFF
TGTGCCAGCAGCCCACAGGGGGCGCGAGGCACCGGGGAGCTGTTTTTT
>-|TRBD2|TRBV9|TRBJ2-3
CASSVGAGGTDTQYF
TGTGCCAGCAGCGTAGGAGCGGGGGGCACAGATACGCAGTATTTT
>-|-|TRBV19|TRBJ1-4
CASGMKTSTNEKLFF
TGTGCCAGCGGAATGAAGACCTCAACTAATGAAAAACTGTTTTTT
>-|-|TRBV18|TRBJ1-1
CASSPRVNTEAFF
TGTGCCAGCTCACCCAGGGTTAACACTGAAGCTTTCTTT
>-|-|TRBV15|TRBJ2-2
CATGSILTGELFF
TGTGCCACCGGTTCAATCCTCACCGGGGAGCTGTTTTTT
>-|-|TRBV19|TRBJ2-3
CASSSYRPDTQYF
TGTGCCAGTAGTTCCTACCGGCCAGATACGCAGTATTTT
>-|-|TRBV30|TRBJ1-1
CALGGSDTEAFF
TGTGCCTTAGGGGGATCGGACACTGAAGCTTTCTTT
>-|-|TRBV5-6|TRBJ1-5
CASSLAGGTQHF
TGTGCCAGCAGCTTGGCCGGGGGGACCCAGCATTTT
>-|-|TRBV3-1/TRBV3-2|TRBJ2-2
CASSQGRWTANTGELFF
TGTGCCAGCAGCCAAGGTCGTTGGACAGCGAACACCGGGGAGCTGTTTTTT
>-|-|TRBV30|TRBJ1-4
CAWTGDDEKLFF
TGTGCCTGGACCGGGGACGATGAAAAACTGTTTTTT
>-|-|TRBV7-9|TRBJ2-7
CASSLTGDYEQYF
TGTGCCAGCAGCTTAACAGGTGACTACGAGCAGTACTTC
>-|-|TRBV12-5|TRBJ1-5
CASGSDWTSLSNQPQHF
TGTGCTAGTGGTTCGGACTGGACATCCCTCAGCAATCAGCCCCAGCATTTT
>-|TRBD1|TRBV29-1|TRBJ1-3
CSVQGLGTIYF
TGCAGCGTACAGGGGTTAGGCACCATATATTTT
>-|-|TRBV10-3|TRBJ2-5
CAISDGETQYF
TGTGCCATCAGTGACGGTGAGACCCAGTACTTC
>-|TRBD2|TRBV28|TRBJ2-5
CASIGLAGKETQYF
TGTGCCAGCATCGGACTAGCGGGGAAAGAGACCCAGTACTTC
>once|-|TRBV15|TRBJ1-3
CATSDPGNTIYF
TGTGCCACCAGCGACCCTGGAAACACCATATATTTT
>-|-|TRBV10-1|TRBJ2-2
CASSDGAAGTGELFF
TGCGCCAGCAGTGACGGGGCTGCGGGCACCGGGGAGCTGTTTTTT
>few|-|TRBV2|TRBJ2-2
CASTQGSGELFF
TGTGCCAGCACCCAGGGCTCCGGGGAGCTGTTTTTT
>-|TRBD1|TRBV19|TRBJ2-4
CASSIRAGGVGAKNIQYF
TGTGCCAGTAGTATCCGGGCAGGGGGTGTGGGAGCCAAAAACATTCAGTACTTC
>-|-|TRBV30|TRBJ2-7
CAWGLAGGWAYEQYF
TGTGCCTGGGGCCTCGCAGGGGGGTGGGCCTACGAGCAGTACTTC
>-|-|TRBV29-1|TRBJ1-2
CSAHLQGAGYTF
TGCAGCGCACACCTTCAGGGAGCTGGCTACACCTTC
>-|TRBD1|TRBV6-1|TRBJ1-2
CASSGRDLSRTGTFQHGYTF
TGTGCCAGCAGTGGCCGCGACCTCTCTAGGACAGGAACCTTTCAGCATGGCTACACCTTC
>-|-|TRBV5-1|TRBJ1-1
CASGSGGIMNTEAFF
TGCGCCAGCGGCTCTGGGGGCATCATGAACACTGAAGCTTTCTTT
>-|TRBD1|TRBV27|TRBJ2-7
CASRTGVDEQYF
TGTGCCAGCCGGACAGGGGTGGACGAGCAGTACTTC
>-|TRBD1|TRBV9|TRBJ1-4
CASGKGTVNEKLFF
TGTGCCAGCGGAAAAGGGACAGTCAATGAAAAACTGTTTTTT
>-|-|TRBV9|TRBJ2-5
CASSVGGQETQYF
TGTGCCAGCAGCGTAGGGGGGCAAGAGACCCAGTACTTC
>-|TRBD1|TRBV7-3|TRBJ2-1
CASSASGTAVYEQFF
TGTGCCAGCAGCGCCTCCGGGACAGCAGTTTATGAGCAGTTCTTC
>-|-|TRBV30|TRBJ1-4
CAWSPRGLFF
TGTGCCTGGAGTCCCCGAGGACTGTTTTTT
>-|-|TRBV7-2|TRBJ1-1
CASSLGGRTEAFF
TGTGCCAGCAGCTTAGGGGGGAGGACTGAAGCTTTCTTT
>-|TRBD2|TRBV7-3|TRBJ2-1
CASSLGPPAGPSVEQFF
TGTGCCAGCAGCTTAGGGCCCCCAGCGGGACCTTCGGTCGAGCAGTTCTTC
>-|TRBD1|TRBV19|TRBJ1-2
CASSRTGFGYTF
TGTGCCAGTAGCCGGACAGGTTTCGGCTACACCTTC
>-|-|TRBV29-1|TRBJ1-2
CSVEDLGQPSYGYTF
TGCAGCGTTGAAGATCTCGGACAGCCCAGCTATGGCTACACCTTC
>-|-|TRBV3-1/TRBV3-2|TRBJ1-3
CASSQDLTRSESIYF
TGTGCCAGCAGCCAAGATCTAACGCGTTCAGAGTCCATATATTTT